This entry is about one TCR beta chain. There is no known antigen for this receptor. The sample holds no much larger clone one base away, and base qualities are not on file. The CDR3, cysteine through phenylalanine, is 15 amino acids long. CDR3 DNA only is kept here, 45 bases in frame from base 1. V drops 3 bases and J drops 5 bases, leaving 16 bases in between. Reading the germline V gene gives CDR1 SGHVS and CDR2 FQNEAQ. Using the deep immunoSEQ assay, TCR CDR3 regions were amplified from genomic DNA by multiplex PCR. For each cell subset, the extracted genomic DNA was distributed evenly across all wells of several immunoSEQ 96-well plates, and each plate served as one replicate. For sorted subsets, each replicate PCR was loaded with roughly 190 ng genomic DNA, equivalent to 25,000 to 35,000 T cell genomes. The purified libraries were quantified using a Qubit 3.0 fluorometer, sized with a Bioanalyzer 2100, and then quantified again using the KAPA Library Quantification kit. Every immunoSEQ 96-well plate was sequenced on a dedicated single-read 150-cycle Illumina NextSeq 550 flow cell. In the paper's pipeline: Because only junctional sequences without quality scores were contained in the immunoSEQ output, filtering matching that applied to full-length reads could not be performed. To assign V/J genes and CDR3, sequences were annotated against IMGT germline references using PyIR, a Python wrapper for IgBLAST v1.9. Reads were filtered out if the reads had weak V/J assignments (E-value above 1e-6), no CDR3, stop codons, out-of-frame junctions, or ambiguous translated residues. V3J clonotypes were defined as sequences sharing the same inferred V gene, J gene, and CDR3 amino acid sequence. The percentage overlap between two repertoires was calculated by dividing the number of shared unique clonotypes by the size of the smaller repertoire. Repertoire richness was assessed with RTK rarefaction, the Chao1 estimator, and Recon v2.1 estimates of unobserved clonotypes. OLGA was used to compute generation probabilities for all TCRbeta clonotypes that the gDNA method yielded from a handful of donors. Held by TCRdb, this immuneACCESS table contains in-frame sequences only and omits some clones. Under half of the omission traces to an unresolved V gene where checked; the cause of the rest is unknown. That table supplies the V and J calls and clone size; D and trimming were determined from the DNA. The sample table shows some 1 million clones, and approximately 72% are seen once. The ten largest account for 1.4% to 1.5% of the sample.

The record originates from a study of shared clonotypes between healthy human individuals (dated by TCRdb to the early 2020s). At the level of the whole study: The cohort included three men and a couple of women between 18 and 49 years of age. To estimate repertoire size and how much clonotypes are shared between individuals, the study performed deep sequencing of blood TCR repertoires from a handful of healthy adults. For each donor, CD4 naive and CD4 memory were each given three plates, CD8 naive was given two plates, and CD8 memory was given one plate. Per donor, leukapheresis produced somewhere between about 0.94 and 10 billion PBMCs. Libraries were prepared and TCR repertoires were sequenced by different laboratories using diverse techniques, in order to increase sequencing depth and limit assay-specific biases.

Healthy HIV-negative adults with no recently reported acute infections or vaccinations were included as donors. Only Caucasian adults living in Nashville, Tennessee, USA were represented among the donors. Magnetic negative selection was used to enrich CD4+ T cells, after which naive cells were positively selected on CD45RA and the negative fraction became the memory subset. After blood collection by leukapheresis, PBMCs were isolated using Ficoll-Histopaque density gradient centrifugation and then cryopreserved in the vapor phase of liquid nitrogen. Purity and quantity of every magnetically sorted T cell population were checked by analytical flow cytometry. Genomic DNA was isolated from each sorted fraction and quantified by UV absorbance on a Nanodrop 2000c. The research as a whole found: Sharing across several donors was observed for approximately 5% of naive CD4, less than 4% of naive CD8, about 2.3% of memory CD4, and around 0.4% of memory CD8 clonotypes. Because the study included only a small number of donors, the genetic and exposure-history diversity represented was limited. Sampling was restricted to blood, and TCR repertoires in tissue are likely to differ from TCR repertoires in blood. Rarefaction of sorted-subset datasets indicated incomplete sequencing despite the large sequencing depth. Estimated clonotype richness was generally larger for naive than for memory subsets. Based on pairwise subsampling, the degree of clonotype sharing among donors was expected to be affected by sequencing depth. Clonotypes shared by all four sorted-subset donors showed higher generation probabilities than non-shared clonotypes.

The clonotype was recovered from a man younger than 35 in good health. The sequenced material came from memory CD4+ T cells sorted from blood. The cell subset or site label, read with the paper, signifies: CD45RA-negative fraction. The rearrangement combines TRBV7-8 with TRBJ1-1; the D gene is unclear. For the CDR3, the sequence is CASSLVSGGGTEAFF. The nucleotides are TGTGCCAGCAGCTTGGTTAGCGGAGGTGGGACTGAAGCTTTCTTT.